One and the same sample provided the 8 T cell receptor beta chains below, sequenced in a study of CD4+ T cells in melanoma. The protocol was immunoSEQ multiplex PCR, while the TCRdb copy is restricted to in-frame clones and leaves out a portion. The table includes around 15,000 clones, 65% to 85% detected once. Sequences were obtained from cells from a culture (not recorded whether cultured in vitro). The receptors derive from a human donor with melanoma.

The chain uses TRBV4-1 and TRBJ2-1; 12 bases match TRBD1. Looked up from germline, CDR1 is MGHRA and CDR2 is YSYEKL. J lost 12 bases, V lost 6 bases, and 6 bases had no gene match. CDR3 length equals 13 residues. The CDR3 DNA follows: TGCGCCAGCAGTAAGGGGACAGGGGGCTCGCAGTTCTTC. This encodes CASSKGTGGSQFF.

The chain links TRBV7-2 to TRBJ1-2; 7 bases align to TRBD1. Germline V gene data show CDR1 as SGHTA and CDR2 as FQGNSA. The CDR3 consists of 15 residues. V lost 4 bases and J lost 0; bases outside the gene matches: 5. In DNA form, the CDR3 reads TGTGCCAGCAGCTCCGGGACAGCGCCTAACTATGGCTACACCTTC. It yields the protein CASSSGTAPNYGYTF.

The CDR3 sequence is CASSNRGDAEAFF. The CDR3 region has the DNA TGTGCCAGCAGTAACAGAGGGGACGCTGAAGCTTTCTTT. The chain combines TRBV2 with TRBJ1-1, with D possibly TRBD1 on 5 matching bases. CDR3 length: 13 residues. Germline V gene data show CDR1 as SNHLY and CDR2 as FYNNEI. V lost 5 bases, J lost 6 bases, and 13 bases lay in between. The full variable domain, completed using reference TRBV2 and TRBJ1-1, is EPEVTQTPSHQVTQMGQEVILRCVPISNHLYFYWYRQILGQKVEFLVSFYNNEISEKSEIFDDQFSVERPDGSNFTLKIRSTKLEDSAMYFCASSNRGDAEAFFGQGTRLTVV.

The V and J genes are TRBV7-9 and TRBJ1-4; TRBD1 aligns across 8 bases. The CDR3 is made up of 15 amino acids. Looked up from germline, CDR1 is SEHNR and CDR2 is FQNEAQ (reference sequence). V shed 5 bases and J 7 bases; nucleotides not matched to a gene: 9. CDR3 nucleotides: TGTGCCAGCAGCCCACAGACAGGGGTCGGTGAAAAACTGTTTTTT. Protein: CASSPQTGVGEKLFF. Full variable domain (rest looked up from reference TRBV7-9 and TRBJ1-4): DTGVSQNPRHKITKRGQNVTFRCDPISEHNRLYWYRQTLGQGPEFLTYFQNEAQLEKSRLLSDRFSAERPKGSFSTLEIQRTEQGDSAMYLCASSPQTGVGEKLFFGSGTQLSVL.

V and J are TRBV7-3 and TRBJ1-1, with no clear D. Germline CDR1 is SGHTA and CDR2 is FQGTGA. Trimming took off 1 base at V and 1 base at J, with 7 bases between the two ends. This CDR3 is 14 amino acids long. The CDR3 coding sequence is TGTGCCAGCAGCTTAATAGCGGGGAACACTGAAGCTTTCTTT. As protein: CASSLIAGNTEAFF.

The rearrangement links TRBV5-1 to TRBJ2-7; 7 positions match TRBD1. Germline CDR1 reads SGHRS; CDR2 reads YFSETQ. The CDR3 contains 14 residues. Trimming took 5 bases from V and 1 from J; bases not matched to a gene: 6. CDR3 loop: CASRRGQQSYEQYF. CDR3 DNA: TGCGCCAGCAGACGGGGACAGCAGTCCTACGAGCAGTACTTC.

The chain employs TRBV28 and TRBJ1-4; D remains ambiguous. This CDR3 is built from 15 residues. V shed 5 bases and J shed 7 bases, with 17 bases lying between them. Germline lookup yields CDR1 MDHEN and CDR2 SYDVKM. The CDR3 DNA follows: TGTGCCAGCAGTCCCGACGCGGGGAGGATTGAAAAACTGTTTTTT. Protein product: CASSPDAGRIEKLFF.

This chain connects TRBV5-6 to TRBJ2-1, with D tentatively TRBD2 (7 bases). The CDR3 is made up of 15 amino acids. Germline CDR1 SGHDT, CDR2 YYEEEE. V lost 2 bases, J lost 10 bases, and 19 bases lay in between. The CDR3 bases are TGTGCCAGCAGCTTCCTTGTTGCGGGGGCGTGGGAGCAGTTCTTC. Residues: CASSFLVAGAWEQFF.